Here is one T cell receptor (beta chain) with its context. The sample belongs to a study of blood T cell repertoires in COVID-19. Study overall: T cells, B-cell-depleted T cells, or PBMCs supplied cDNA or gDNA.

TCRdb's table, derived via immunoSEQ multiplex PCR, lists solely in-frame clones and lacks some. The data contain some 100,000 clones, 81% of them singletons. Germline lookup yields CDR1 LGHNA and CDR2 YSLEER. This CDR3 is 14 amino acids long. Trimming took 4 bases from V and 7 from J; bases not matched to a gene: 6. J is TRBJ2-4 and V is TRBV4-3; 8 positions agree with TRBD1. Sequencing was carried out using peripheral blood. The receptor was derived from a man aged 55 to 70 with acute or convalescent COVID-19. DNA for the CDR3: TGCGCCAGCAGCCCCGGACAGGGAACCAACATTCAGTACTTC. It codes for CASSPGQGTNIQYF.